This T cell receptor (beta chain) was identified in a study of shared clonotypes between healthy human individuals. Selected positively for CCR7 and CD45RO-negative, naive CD8 cells excluded terminally differentiated effector memory CD45RA+ cells. Study results and limitations: Memory subsets generally showed smaller estimated richness than naive subsets did.

This table comes from immunoSEQ multiplex PCR, and its TCRdb copy is limited to in-frame clones, with some not included. The sample contains 2 million to 2.5 million clones, about 95% of which appear only once. A word on this clone: What it recognizes is unknown.

The germline gives CDR1 SQVTM, CDR2 ANQGSEA. The CDR3 totals 14 residues. Deletions cut 5 bases from V and 3 bases from J, with 15 bases between. The clonotype was recovered from a man aged 18 to 35 in good health. The gene calls are TRBV29-1 and TRBJ2-3, with D perhaps TRBD1 (5 bases). Sequenced input: naive CD8+ T cells sorted from blood. In nucleotides, the CDR3 is TGCAGCGTTTGGGTTGAAGGGGAAACAGATACGCAGTATTTT. It specifies CSVWVEGETDTQYF.